One sample yielded the 26 T cell receptor beta chains listed below, sequenced in a study of OX40 agonist ivuxolimab in advanced cancers. Some clones are missing from TCRdb's copy, which holds only in-frame ones; the method was immunoSEQ multiplex PCR. In the table there are tens of thousands of clones, around 77% of which are singletons. The sample consisted of CD4+ or CD8+ T cells sorted from blood, taken in a trial of the OX40 agonist ivuxolimab. The receptors stem from an adult with an advanced solid tumor such as melanoma, head and neck, liver or kidney cancer.

The genes are TRBV2 and TRBJ2-1; 10 bases agree with TRBD2. The CDR3 consists of 18 residues. V lost 6 bases and J lost 4; bases outside the gene matches: 15. Germline CDR1 reads SNHLY; CDR2 reads FYNNEI. The CDR3 DNA sequence: TGTGCCAGCAGGCGGGGCGTACTTTCACTAGCGGGGTACAATGAGCAGTTCTTC. Its protein is CASRRGVLSLAGYNEQFF. Complete variable domain (other parts from reference TRBV2 and TRBJ2-1): EPEVTQTPSHQVTQMGQEVILRCVPISNHLYFYWYRQILGQKVEFLVSFYNNEISEKSEIFDDQFSVERPDGSNFTLKIRSTKLEDSAMYFCASRRGVLSLAGYNEQFFGPGTRLTVL.

The chain carries TRBV28 and TRBJ2-5; 15 positions match TRBD2. Trimming removed 5 bases from V and 4 bases from J; junction bases left unmatched: 5. Germline CDR1 is MDHEN and CDR2 is SYDVKM. The CDR3 sequence is 16 residues long. CDR3 sequence (DNA): TGTGCCAGCAGTATTGGACTAGCGGGAGGGGGAGAGACCCAGTACTTC. Amino acids: CASSIGLAGGGETQYF.

The rearrangement joins TRBV7-8 to TRBJ2-1, with 10 bases fitting TRBD2. The CDR3 runs 18 residues. V shed 5 bases and J 4 bases; nucleotides not matched to a gene: 14. Looked up from germline, CDR1 is SGHVS and CDR2 is FQNEAQ. The CDR3 sequence is CASSRRTPGLAPYNEQFF. The DNA for the CDR3 is TGTGCCAGCAGCAGACGAACTCCGGGACTAGCGCCTTACAATGAGCAGTTCTTC.

The chain combines TRBV5-1 with TRBJ2-1, with TRBD1 matching over 7 bases. Germline V gene sequence: CDR1 SGHRS, CDR2 YFSETQ. This CDR3 region has 15 residues. With 3 bases clipped from V and 4 bases from J, the junction kept 7 bases outside the gene matches. The CDR3 sequence: CASSYDRAGYNEQFF. CDR3 sequence (DNA): TGCGCCAGCAGCTACGACAGGGCAGGTTACAATGAGCAGTTCTTC.

This clone was observed a few times. The CDR3 sequence is CASMGGDRGPTGELFF. CDR3 coding DNA: TGTGCCAGTATGGGGGGGGACAGGGGCCCCACCGGGGAGCTGTTTTTT. The chain combines TRBV19 with TRBJ2-2; 10 bases are shared with TRBD1. Per germline, CDR1 LNHDA and CDR2 SQIVND (reference sequence). The CDR3 is made up of 16 amino acids. With 7 bases clipped from V and 4 bases from J, the junction kept 9 bases outside the gene matches.

This clone came up a few times. The rearrangement links TRBV4-1 to TRBJ2-3; TRBD2 aligns across 12 bases. Germline assignment: CDR1 MGHRA and CDR2 YSYEKL. The V segment lost 1 base and the J segment 4 bases; nucleotides outside the gene matches: 15. CDR3 size: 20 residues. The CDR3 nucleotides are TGCGCCAGCAGCCAAGGAATTCTAGCGGGAGGGCCCAGGGTAGCAGATACGCAGTATTTT. Translated, it gives CASSQGILAGGPRVADTQYF.

Details on this clone: The same CDR3 also results from other DNA sequences found in this sample. This chain uses TRBV5-1 with TRBJ1-1, with TRBD1 matching over 7 bases. Germline lookup yields CDR1 SGHRS and CDR2 YFSETQ. The V gene end was trimmed by 5 bases and the J gene end by 1 base; junction bases not matched to a gene: 5. The CDR3 sequence is 14 residues long. The CDR3 DNA follows: TGCGCCAGCAGTTTTACAGGGGCGAACACTGAAGCTTTCTTT. It encodes CASSFTGANTEAFF. Based on the CDR3 plus reference TRBV5-1 and TRBJ1-1, the full variable domain is KAGVTQTPRYLIKTRGQQVTLSCSPISGHRSVSWYQQTPGQGLQFLFEYFSETQRNKGNFPGRFSGRQFSNSRSEMNVSTLELGDSALYLCASSFTGANTEAFFGQGTRLTVV.

The gene calls are TRBV11-2 and TRBJ2-7; the D gene is possibly TRBD2 (6 bases). The CDR3 spans 13 residues. Germline CDR1 reads SGHAT; CDR2 reads FQNNGV. Deletions cut 0 bases from V and 7 bases from J, with 10 bases between. The CDR3 loop is CASSLEASAEQYF. CDR3 DNA sequence: TGTGCCAGCAGCTTAGAAGCTAGCGCGGAGCAGTACTTC.

V gene TRBV6-1 combines with J gene TRBJ1-2; 7 bases align to TRBD1. After removal of 1 base from V and 4 bases from J, the junction contained 6 bases not matched to a gene. The germline V gene has CDR1 MNHNS and CDR2 SASEGT. The CDR3 runs to 15 residues. The CDR3: CASSEGEGGSYGYTF. Written as DNA, the CDR3 is TGTGCCAGCAGTGAAGGCGAAGGGGGCTCCTATGGCTACACCTTC.

The chain couples TRBV19 to TRBJ1-1; TRBD1 matches 8 bases. In germline, CDR1 is LNHDA, CDR2 SQIVND (reference sequence). The CDR3 covers 14 residues. Unmatched junction bases numbered 5, after V lost 4 bases and J lost 4 bases. CDR3 DNA sequence: TGTGCCAGTAGTAAGCCCGGACAGGGCACTGAAGCTTTCTTT. It codes for CASSKPGQGTEAFF.

J is TRBJ2-3 and V is TRBV18; TRBD2 matches 9 bases. The J segment lost 9 bases and the V segment lost 2 bases, leaving 12 bases of the junction unmatched. Germline V lookup: CDR1 KGHSH, CDR2 LQKENI. The CDR3 sequence is 16 residues long. The CDR3 DNA reads as TGTGCCAGCTCACCATTGAAGGCGGGAGGGCCGAACACGCAGTATTTT. Translating it yields CASSPLKAGGPNTQYF. Full variable domain (missing parts from reference TRBV18 and TRBJ2-3): NAGVMQNPRHLVRRRGQEARLRCSPMKGHSHVYWYRQLPEEGLKFMVYLQKENIIDESGMPKERFSAEFPKEGPSILRIQQVVRGDSAAYFCASSPLKAGGPNTQYFGPGTRLTVL.

On this clone itself: The junction does not match germline at one end; this may be a read error. The CDR3 here is CASRLDGTPYNEQFF. The CDR3 DNA reads TGCGCCAGCAGGTTGGATGGGACTCCATACAATGAGCAGTTCTTC. The V gene is TRBV5-1, the J gene TRBJ2-1; perhaps TRBD2 as D (6 bases). Germline lookup yields CDR1 SGHRS and CDR2 YFSETQ. This CDR3 region has 15 residues.

The CDR3 sequence: CATSSKGYGHNNSPLHF. The DNA of the CDR3 is TGTGCCACCAGCTCGAAAGGATATGGACACAATAATTCACCCCTCCACTTT. J is TRBJ1-6 and V is TRBV15; D might be TRBD1 (5 bases). The germline CDR1 and CDR2 sequences are LNHNV and YYDKDF (reference sequence). V was pared by 5 bases and J by 5 bases, with 19 bases between. The CDR3 covers 17 residues.

The V and J genes are TRBV27 and TRBJ2-2; tentative D call: TRBD2 (5 bases). The CDR3 sequence is 16 residues long. CDR1 and CDR2 (germline): MNHEY, SMNVEV (reference sequence). V lost 6 bases and J lost 0, with 14 bases in between. This CDR3 reads CASSTPSGTNTGELFF. The CDR3 DNA follows: TGTGCCAGCAGCACTCCGAGCGGAACGAACACCGGGGAGCTGTTTTTT.

V gene TRBV2 combines with J gene TRBJ1-4, with D hard to call. Looked up from germline, CDR1 is SNHLY and CDR2 is FYNNEI. The CDR3 length is 13 residues. V was trimmed by 1 base and J by 8 bases, leaving 8 bases between them. CDR3 nucleotide sequence: TGTGCCAGCAGTGAAGAGTATAGGGAAAAACTGTTTTTT. Translated, it gives CASSEEYREKLFF.

This clone has just a few counts. This chain uses TRBV19 with TRBJ1-2; D unresolved. The CDR3 has 14 residues. From germline, CDR1 is LNHDA and CDR2 SQIVND (reference sequence). V dropped 6 bases and J dropped 4 bases, with 15 bases sitting between them. CDR3 protein: CASRATGGSYGYTF. CDR3 in DNA: TGTGCCAGTAGGGCGACCGGCGGATCCTATGGCTACACCTTC.

Concerning this clone: This may be a read error: a much more frequent sequence differs by one nucleotide. The V gene is TRBV7-2, the J gene TRBJ2-2; D call uncertain. Trimming removed 2 bases at V and 4 bases at J, with 5 bases between. CDR3 length equals 13 residues. The germline V gene encodes CDR1 SGHTA and CDR2 FQGNSA. The chain's CDR3 is CASSLLGTGELFF. CDR3 bases: TGTGCCAGCAGCTTATTGGGCACCGGGGAGCTGTTTTTT.

The chain couples TRBV5-4 to TRBJ2-7; 7 bases line up with TRBD1. The germline CDR1 and CDR2 sequences are SGHNT and YYREEE (reference sequence). The CDR3 has 15 amino acids. V was pared by 0 bases and J by 4 bases, with 7 bases of the junction left unmatched. In DNA form, the CDR3 reads TGTGCCAGCAGCTTGGTTAAGGGGGCGTTTTACGAGCAGTACTTC. As protein: CASSLVKGAFYEQYF.

This sequence joins TRBV2 and TRBJ1-2; 8 positions match TRBD1. The CDR3 sequence is 13 residues long. CDR1 is SNHLY, CDR2 FYNNEI, per germline. The J segment lost 8 bases and the V segment lost 8 bases, leaving 10 bases of the junction unmatched. This CDR3 is CASHIQGAAGYTF. The CDR3 DNA is TGTGCCAGCCATATCCAGGGGGCCGCCGGCTACACCTTC.

This clone was detected a few times. The CDR3 is CASSFRGRTYEQYF. CDR3 nucleotide sequence: TGTGCCAGCAGTTTCCGCGGTAGAACCTACGAGCAGTACTTC. This chain uses TRBV27 with TRBJ2-7; D not resolved. This CDR3 is built from 14 residues. Per germline, CDR1 MNHEY and CDR2 SMNVEV (reference sequence). With 3 bases removed from V and 2 bases from J, the gap between germline ends came to 11 bases.

The V and J genes are TRBV4-2 and TRBJ2-3; D is perhaps TRBD2 (6 bases). Germline lookup yields CDR1 LGHNA and CDR2 YNFKEQ. The CDR3 extends over 16 amino acids. Trimming took off 0 bases at V and 2 bases at J, with 12 bases between the two ends. CDR3 DNA: TGTGCCAGCAGCCAAGAAGGTAGCGGACTCACAGATACGCAGTATTTT. This encodes CASSQEGSGLTDTQYF.

The genes are TRBV27 and TRBJ1-1, with a possible D match to TRBD1 (6 bases). Between the trimmed V and J ends, which lost 7 bases and 4 bases, there was a span of 13 bases. The CDR3 extends over 13 amino acids. Germline CDR1 is MNHEY and CDR2 is SMNVEV (reference sequence). The DNA of the CDR3 is TGTGCCAGCAATCGAGCAGGGGCCACTGAAGCTTTCTTT. Translation gives CASNRAGATEAFF.

This clone was detected only once. CDR3 region: CASRDTGNYGYTF. Written as DNA, the CDR3 is TGTGCCAGCAGGGATACAGGGAACTATGGCTACACCTTC. This rearrangement joins TRBV6-1 to TRBJ1-2; maybe TRBD1 (6 bases). This CDR3 contains 13 residues. V was trimmed by 6 bases and J by 2 bases, leaving 10 bases between them. The germline gives CDR1 MNHNS, CDR2 SASEGT.

This chain links TRBV28 with TRBJ2-1; no reliable D call. Germline loops: CDR1 MDHEN, CDR2 SYDVKM. The CDR3 length is 15 residues. V lost 0 bases to trimming and J lost 8 bases, with 14 bases between them. This CDR3 is CASSLWGIATYEQFF. The CDR3 DNA reads TGTGCCAGCAGTTTATGGGGGATAGCTACGTATGAGCAGTTCTTC.

The chain links TRBV9 to TRBJ1-5; TRBD1 is a possible D gene (5 bases). The germline gives CDR1 SGDLS, CDR2 YYNGEE. V was cut by 0 bases and J by 4 bases, with 23 bases left in between. The CDR3 sequence is 19 residues long. Here the CDR3 DNA reads TGTGCCAGCAGCGTAGGACCCGACCCCGGACGTGCAGGGAATCAGCCCCAGCATTTT. Translated: CASSVGPDPGRAGNQPQHF.

The chain is built from TRBV6-6 and TRBJ1-6, with no clear D. Germline lookup yields CDR1 MNHNY and CDR2 SVGAGI (reference sequence). The CDR3 is 13 amino acids. V lost 6 bases and J lost 0, with 3 bases in between. The CDR3 coding sequence is TGTGCCAGCAGCCCCTCCTATAATTCACCCCTCCACTTT. Its protein product is CASSPSYNSPLHF.